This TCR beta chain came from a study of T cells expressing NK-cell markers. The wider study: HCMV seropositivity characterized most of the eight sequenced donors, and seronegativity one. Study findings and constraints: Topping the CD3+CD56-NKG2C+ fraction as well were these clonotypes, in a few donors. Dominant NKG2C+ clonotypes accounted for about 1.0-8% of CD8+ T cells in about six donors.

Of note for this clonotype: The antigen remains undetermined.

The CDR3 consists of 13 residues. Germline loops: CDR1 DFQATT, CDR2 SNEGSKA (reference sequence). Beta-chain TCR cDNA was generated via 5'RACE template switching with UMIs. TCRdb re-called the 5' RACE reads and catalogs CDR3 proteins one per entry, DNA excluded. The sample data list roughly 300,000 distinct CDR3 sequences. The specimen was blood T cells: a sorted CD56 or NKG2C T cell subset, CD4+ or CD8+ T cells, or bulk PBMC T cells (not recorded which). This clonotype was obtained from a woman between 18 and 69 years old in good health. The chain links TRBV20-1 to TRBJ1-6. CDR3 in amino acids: CSALLSDNSPLHF.